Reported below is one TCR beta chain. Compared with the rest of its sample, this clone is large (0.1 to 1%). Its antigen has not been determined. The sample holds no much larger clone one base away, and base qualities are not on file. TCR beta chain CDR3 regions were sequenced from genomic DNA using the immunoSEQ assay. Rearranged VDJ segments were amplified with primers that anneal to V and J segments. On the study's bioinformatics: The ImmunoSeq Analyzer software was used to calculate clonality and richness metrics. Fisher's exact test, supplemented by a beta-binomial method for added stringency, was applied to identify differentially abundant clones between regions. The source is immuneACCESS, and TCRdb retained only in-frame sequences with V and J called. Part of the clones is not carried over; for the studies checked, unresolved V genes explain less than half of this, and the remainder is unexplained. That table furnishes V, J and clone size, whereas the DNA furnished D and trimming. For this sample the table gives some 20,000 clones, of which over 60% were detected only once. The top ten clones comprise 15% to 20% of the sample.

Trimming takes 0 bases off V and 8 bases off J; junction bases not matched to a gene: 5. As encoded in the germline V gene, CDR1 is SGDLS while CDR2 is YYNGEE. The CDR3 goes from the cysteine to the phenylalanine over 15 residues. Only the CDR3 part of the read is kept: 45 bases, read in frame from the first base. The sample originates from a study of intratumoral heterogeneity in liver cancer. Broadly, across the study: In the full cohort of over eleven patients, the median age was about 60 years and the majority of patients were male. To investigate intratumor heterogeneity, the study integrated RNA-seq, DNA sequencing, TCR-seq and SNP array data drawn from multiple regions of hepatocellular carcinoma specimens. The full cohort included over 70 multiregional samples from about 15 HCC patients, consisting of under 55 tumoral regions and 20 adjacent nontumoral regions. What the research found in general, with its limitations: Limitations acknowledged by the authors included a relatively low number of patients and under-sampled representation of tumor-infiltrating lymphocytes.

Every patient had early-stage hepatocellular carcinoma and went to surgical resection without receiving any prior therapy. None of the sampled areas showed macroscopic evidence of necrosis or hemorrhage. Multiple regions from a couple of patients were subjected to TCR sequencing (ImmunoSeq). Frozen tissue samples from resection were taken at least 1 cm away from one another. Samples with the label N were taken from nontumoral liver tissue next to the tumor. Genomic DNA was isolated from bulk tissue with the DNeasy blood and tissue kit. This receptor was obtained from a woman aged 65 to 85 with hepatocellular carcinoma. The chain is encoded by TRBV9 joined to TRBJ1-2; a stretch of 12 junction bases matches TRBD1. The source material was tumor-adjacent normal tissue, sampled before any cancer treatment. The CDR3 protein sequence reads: CASSVGGTGGRGYTF. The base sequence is TGTGCCAGCAGCGTAGGTGGGACAGGGGGCCGCGGCTACACCTTC.